Following are 13 T cell receptor beta chains from one sample sequenced in a study of chemoradiotherapy in HPV16-positive cancers (dated by TCRdb to the early 2020s). The library was prepared using the immunoSEQ multiplex PCR assay. TCRdb took over this immuneACCESS table, retaining in-frame rearrangements with V and J assigned. Such tables are incomplete; in checked studies, under half of the missing clones stem from an unresolved V gene, and the remainder is unexplained. The sample records roughly 3,100 clones, approximately 90% of which are singletons. 2% to 2.5% of the sample is held by the ten biggest clonotypes. The specimen was blood, collected from a patient who underwent chemoradiotherapy. The origin of the receptors is a human donor with HPV-associated anogenital cancer.

J is TRBJ2-4 and V is TRBV5-4, with 7 bases that match TRBD1. The germline V gene encodes CDR1 SGHNT and CDR2 YYREEE (reference sequence). The CDR3 is made up of 15 amino acids. The V segment lost 4 bases and the J segment 11 bases; nucleotides outside the gene matches: 15. DNA of the CDR3: TGTGCCAGCAGCGCGCCGACGAGGGGGCGGGTCGTTCAGTACTTC. Translation gives CASSAPTRGRVVQYF.

V gene TRBV19 combines with J gene TRBJ1-5; TRBD1 might be the D (6 bases). Germline values: CDR1 LNHDA, CDR2 SQIVND (reference sequence). The CDR3 is 14 amino acids. V lost 7 bases, J lost 7 bases, and 17 bases lay in between. Here the CDR3 DNA reads TGTGCCAGTATCGCTCCGGGACATATACAGCCCCAGCATTTT. The encoded protein is CASIAPGHIQPQHF. The whole variable domain, filled in from reference TRBV19 and TRBJ1-5, reads DGGITQSPKYLFRKEGQNVTLSCEQNLNHDAMYWYRQDPGQGLRLIYYSQIVNDFQKGDIAEGYSVSREKKESFPLTVTSAQKNPTAFYLCASIAPGHIQPQHFGDGTRLSIL.

The rearrangement uses TRBV23-1 and TRBJ2-5; tentative D call: TRBD1 (5 bases). The DNA end lines up better with TRBJ2-7; the J call may be wrong. TRBV23-1 falls under the ORF class, with uncertain function. The CDR3 is made up of 13 amino acids. The CDR3 region is CPRRQGCSYEQYF. DNA for the CDR3: TGCCCCCGCCGGCAGGGATGTTCCTACGAGCAGTACTTC.

The CDR3 DNA reads as TGTGCCAGCAGCTTAAAGGGTCCCGGACAGGGCTACGAGCAGTACTTC. Translated, it gives CASSLKGPGQGYEQYF. The chain joins TRBV7-9 to TRBJ2-7, with 8 positions matching TRBD1. The CDR3 contains 16 residues. Germline values: CDR1 SEHNR, CDR2 FQNEAQ (reference sequence). V trimming: 2 bases; J trimming: 3 bases; junction bases outside the gene matches: 9.

This clone was seen only once. The chain has TRBV6-5 and TRBJ1-3; 7 nucleotides align to TRBD1. CDR1 and CDR2 (germline): MNHEY, SVGAGI. The CDR3 consists of 14 residues. V lost 5 bases and J lost 5; bases outside the gene matches: 6. CDR3 DNA sequence: TGTGCCAGCAGTGAACAGGGGCGTCGAAACACCATATATTTT. It specifies CASSEQGRRNTIYF.

This chain joins TRBV5-1 and TRBJ2-7; no clear D. Germline V lookup: CDR1 SGHRS, CDR2 YFSETQ. The CDR3 is made up of 15 amino acids. The V gene lost 1 base and the J gene lost 2 bases, with 13 bases spanning the gap. This CDR3 reads CASSLLRPETYEQYF. For the CDR3, the DNA is TGCGCCAGCAGCTTGTTGCGGCCGGAAACCTACGAGCAGTACTTC. Using reference TRBV5-1 and TRBJ2-7 for the parts outside the CDR3, the full variable domain is KAGVTQTPRYLIKTRGQQVTLSCSPISGHRSVSWYQQTPGQGLQFLFEYFSETQRNKGNFPGRFSGRQFSNSRSEMNVSTLELGDSALYLCASSLLRPETYEQYFGPGTRLTVT.

The V and J genes are TRBV7-9 and TRBJ2-5, with D tentatively TRBD2 (5 bases). Germline CDR1 and CDR2: SEHNR and FQNEAQ (reference sequence). This CDR3 contains 14 residues. The V and J ends lost 4 bases and 0 bases respectively, with 9 bases between them. CDR3 sequence (DNA): TGTGCCAGCAGCTCCGGGGAGTACCAAGAGACCCAGTACTTC. It yields the protein CASSSGEYQETQYF.

The chain combines TRBV19 with TRBJ1-2, with 7 bases fitting TRBD1. Per germline, CDR1 LNHDA and CDR2 SQIVND (reference sequence). V was clipped by 6 bases and J by 7 bases; unmatched bases: 11. The CDR3 extends over 14 amino acids. The CDR3 here is CASRRDRAPSGYTF. Here the CDR3 DNA reads TGTGCCAGTAGGCGTGACAGGGCCCCAAGTGGCTACACCTTC.

The chain joins TRBV28 to TRBJ2-7; no firm D call. CDR1 is MDHEN and CDR2 is SYDVKM in the germline V gene. V gave up 6 bases and J gave up 6 bases, with 9 bases separating them. The CDR3 contains 11 residues. The CDR3 nucleotides are TGTGCCAGCAGCCCCTTTATCGAGCAGTACTTC. Protein product: CASSPFIEQYF.

V usage is TRBV19 and J usage is TRBJ1-3; maybe TRBD1 (5 bases). Germline loops: CDR1 LNHDA, CDR2 SQIVND (reference sequence). V was trimmed by 10 bases and J by 0 bases, leaving 13 bases between them. The CDR3 runs to 14 residues. The CDR3 sequence is CATGTVRSGNTIYF. DNA for the CDR3: TGTGCCACCGGGACGGTTCGCTCTGGAAACACCATATATTTT.

Comment on this clone: Other DNA sequences in this specimen translate into the identical CDR3. The CDR3 here is CASVKGFGSSTDTQYF. Written as DNA, the CDR3 is TGCGCCAGCGTAAAGGGCTTCGGATCTAGCACAGATACGCAGTATTTT. This chain links TRBV5-1 with TRBJ2-3; D not certain. CDR3 length equals 16 residues. Germline CDR1 and CDR2: SGHRS and YFSETQ. Trimming took off 7 bases at V and 0 bases at J, with 18 bases between the two ends.

The chain combines TRBV11-2 with TRBJ2-5, with 7 bases aligning to TRBD1. The DNA end lines up better with TRBJ2-7; the J call may be wrong. The CDR3 spans 14 residues. The germline CDR1 and CDR2 sequences are SGHAT and FQNNGV. The CDR3 here is CASSTPTGPYEQYF. The CDR3 coding sequence is TGTGCCAGCAGCACCCCGACAGGGCCCTACGAGCAGTACTTC.

V is TRBV5-1 and J is TRBJ2-3, with D maybe TRBD1 (6 bases). Germline V gene data show CDR1 as SGHRS and CDR2 as YFSETQ. The length of the CDR3 is 16 residues. The ends were cut back, 0 bases at V and 3 bases at J, with 14 bases in the middle. CDR3: CASSLAGKTGTDTQYF. The CDR3 bases are TGCGCCAGCAGCTTGGCGGGAAAAACAGGGACAGATACGCAGTATTTT.